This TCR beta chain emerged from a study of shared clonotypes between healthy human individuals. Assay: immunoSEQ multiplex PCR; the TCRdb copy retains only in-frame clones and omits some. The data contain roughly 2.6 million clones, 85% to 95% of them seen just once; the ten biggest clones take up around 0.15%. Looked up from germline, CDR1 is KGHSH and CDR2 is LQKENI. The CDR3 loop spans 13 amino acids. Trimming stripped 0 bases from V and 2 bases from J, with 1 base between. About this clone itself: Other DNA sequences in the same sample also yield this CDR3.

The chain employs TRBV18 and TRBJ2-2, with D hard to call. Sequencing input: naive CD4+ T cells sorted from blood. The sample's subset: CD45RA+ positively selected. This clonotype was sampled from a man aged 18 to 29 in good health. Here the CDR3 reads CASSPPNTGELFF. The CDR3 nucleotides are TGTGCCAGCTCACCACCTAACACCGGGGAGCTGTTTTTT.